Following are 16 T cell receptor beta chains from one sample sequenced in a study of cytomegalovirus exposure and HLA in healthy donors. Amplification used 60 Vbeta primers and 13 Jbeta primers. Clones were sequenced by immunoSEQ multiplex PCR, and TCRdb holds only the in-frame ones, with some missing. Here the sample spans roughly 120,000 clones, 55% to 65% being singletons. Sequencing used PBMCs. The receptors come from a woman in her forties in good health and CMV-seropositive.

The chain carries TRBV23-1 and TRBJ2-3; D might be TRBD2 (6 bases). TRBV23-1 carries the ORF label, with uncertain function. Trimming pared 3 bases from V and 2 bases from J, leaving 18 bases between. This CDR3 comprises 17 residues. The CDR3 is CASSQSKGWGVTDTQYF. The CDR3, as DNA: TGCGCCAGCAGTCAGTCGAAGGGGTGGGGGGTCACAGATACGCAGTATTTT.

This clone turned up a few times. This chain joins TRBV6-1 and TRBJ2-7, with D possibly TRBD2 on 5 matching bases. Looked up from germline, CDR1 is MNHNS and CDR2 is SASEGT. The length of the CDR3 is 12 residues. V dropped 6 bases and J dropped 3 bases, with 9 bases sitting between them. CDR3 protein: CASRADGYEQYF. The DNA for the CDR3 is TGTGCCAGCAGAGCGGACGGCTACGAGCAGTACTTC.

The rearrangement links TRBV7-2 to TRBJ2-5; TRBD1 matches at 7 bases. CDR3 size: 13 residues. Germline V gene data show CDR1 as SGHTA and CDR2 as FQGNSA. V was clipped by 3 bases and J by 6 bases; unmatched bases: 4. DNA of the CDR3: TGTGCCAGCAGCTTCGACAGGGATCAGACCCAGTACTTC. This translates into CASSFDRDQTQYF. The full variable domain, completed using reference TRBV7-2 and TRBJ2-5, is GAGVSQSPSNKVTEKGKDVELRCDPISGHTALYWYRQSLGQGLEFLIYFQGNSAPDKSGLPSDRFSAERTGGSVSTLTIQRTQQEDSAVYLCASSFDRDQTQYFGPGTRLLVL.

This clone appeared once. The rearrangement links TRBV7-9 to TRBJ1-4, with D perhaps TRBD1 (5 bases). V was shortened by 8 bases and J by 4 bases, with 11 bases between the two germline ends. This CDR3 has 13 residues. The germline CDR1 and CDR2 sequences are SEHNR and FQNEAQ (reference sequence). CDR3 in DNA: TGTGCCAGCGTCGGGGGGGTTAATGAAAAACTGTTTTTT. This encodes CASVGGVNEKLFF.

CDR3 in amino acids: CASRPLGRGDNQPQHF. As DNA, the CDR3 is TGTGCCAGCAGACCTTTAGGTAGGGGCGACAATCAGCCCCAGCATTTT. The chain links TRBV5-8 to TRBJ1-5; possible D gene TRBD1, 5 bases. This CDR3 is 16 amino acids long. The ends were cut back, 5 bases at V and 3 bases at J, with 18 bases in the middle. Germline V gene data show CDR1 as SGHTS and CDR2 as YDEGEE.

A word on this clone: The junction departs from the called germline gene at one end, perhaps through a read error. The CDR3 bases are TGTTCCAGCAGCATTCTCAATCAGCCCCAGCATTTT. Translation gives CSSSILNQPQHF. The chain is built from TRBV7-9 and TRBJ1-5; no reliable D call. CDR1 is SEHNR, CDR2 FQNEAQ, per germline (reference sequence). This CDR3 is built from 12 residues.

V usage is TRBV7-9 and J usage is TRBJ2-7; D possibly corresponds to TRBD1 (6 bases). V dropped 5 bases and J dropped 3 bases, with 17 bases sitting between them. Germline CDR1 is SEHNR and CDR2 is FQNEAQ (reference sequence). CDR3 length: 15 amino acids. Here the CDR3 reads CASSHGLTGIYEQYF. Written as DNA, the CDR3 is TGTGCCAGCAGCCACGGCTTAACAGGGATCTACGAGCAGTACTTC.

This clone was recorded a few times. An end of the junction differs from the germline gene, which may be a read error. V and J are TRBV7-9 and TRBJ1-2, with TRBD1 identical over 9 bases. CDR1 SEHNR and CDR2 FQNEAQ come from the germline V gene (reference sequence). This CDR3 is 17 amino acids long. DNA for the CDR3: TGTTCCAGCAGCTACGGGACAGGGCTTTGGGTGCGAGCAGGCTACACCTTC. As protein: CSSSYGTGLWVRAGYTF.

The CDR3 coding sequence is TGTGCCAGCAGCTTAGCGGGAGGAACCGAGGGAGCAGATACGCAGTATTTT. Protein: CASSLAGGTEGADTQYF. V gene TRBV7-3 combines with J gene TRBJ2-3; TRBD2 matches at 8 bases. J lost 4 bases, V lost 2 bases, and 11 bases had no gene match. Germline-derived CDR1 and CDR2 are SGHTA and FQGTGA. The CDR3 consists of 17 residues.

This clone was seen once. This chain joins TRBV27 and TRBJ2-1; D is undetermined. CDR1 MNHEY and CDR2 SMNVEV come from the germline V gene (reference sequence). The germline V and J ends were trimmed by 8 bases and 5 bases, with 7 bases remaining between them. The CDR3 runs 11 residues. CDR3 in amino acids: CASGLNNEQFF. As DNA, the CDR3 is TGTGCCAGCGGCTTGAACAATGAGCAGTTCTTC.

The chain has TRBV5-1 and TRBJ2-3; 8 bases map to TRBD2. Germline trimming cut 1 base from V and 7 bases from J; bases unmatched to any gene: 5. The CDR3 is 14 residues long. CDR1 is SGHRS, CDR2 YFSETQ, per germline. The CDR3 sequence: CASSLFTSGYTQYF. The CDR3 DNA sequence: TGCGCCAGCAGCTTGTTTACTAGCGGATATACGCAGTATTTT.

In its sample, this clone was seen a few times. The rearrangement links TRBV2 to TRBJ2-2; D remains ambiguous. V was trimmed by 0 bases and J by 2 bases, leaving 13 bases between them. Germline V gene lookup returns CDR1 SNHLY and CDR2 FYNNEI. This CDR3 contains 17 residues. The CDR3 DNA is TGTGCCAGCAGTGAAGCGCTGGCTAGTCCCAACACCGGGGAGCTGTTTTTT. Translated, it gives CASSEALASPNTGELFF.

The sample holds a few counts of this clone. V gene TRBV5-4 combines with J gene TRBJ2-2; 8 bases match TRBD1. CDR1 and CDR2 from the germline V gene are SGHNT and YYREEE (reference sequence). The ends lost 0 bases at V and 4 bases at J; junction bases unmatched: 5. This CDR3 has 16 residues. The CDR3 protein is CASSLETGAVTGELFF. The CDR3 DNA reads TGTGCCAGCAGCTTGGAGACAGGGGCGGTCACCGGGGAGCTGTTTTTT.

The J gene is TRBJ2-4, the V gene TRBV27; TRBD2 matches at 12 bases. CDR3 size: 14 residues. Unmatched junction bases numbered 4, after V lost 4 bases and J lost 9 bases. Germline V lookup: CDR1 MNHEY, CDR2 SMNVEV (reference sequence). CDR3 DNA: TGTGCCAGCAGTTACGGACTAGCGGGATTCATTCAGTACTTC. Protein product: CASSYGLAGFIQYF.

The chain employs TRBV19 and TRBJ1-1, with TRBD1 as a possible D gene (5 bases). The V end lost 7 bases, the J end lost 1 base, and 16 bases lay between the germline ends. The CDR3 is made up of 15 amino acids. Germline CDR1 LNHDA, CDR2 SQIVND (reference sequence). The CDR3 DNA sequence: TGTGCCAGTACCTTGCAGGGTGAAGAGAACACTGAAGCTTTCTTT. Its translation is CASTLQGEENTEAFF.

For the CDR3, the DNA is TGTGCCAGCCGCGAGACAGGGGGTGCCGGGGAGCTGTTTTTT. It codes for CASRETGGAGELFF. V is TRBV6-5 and J is TRBJ2-2, with 9 bases identical to TRBD1. V trimming: 8 bases; J trimming: 6 bases; junction bases outside the gene matches: 7. Germline-derived CDR1 and CDR2 are MNHEY and SVGAGI. The CDR3 sequence is 14 residues long.